This T cell receptor (beta chain) was identified in a study of a mutant IDH1 vaccine in newly diagnosed glioma. The study's findings and limits: There were vaccine-induced immune responses in just under 95% of the patients. Changes in the top peripheral T cell clonotypes seemingly had no bearing on pseudoprogression.

On this clone: Its antigen is unidentified.

As to time point: week 35, safety follow-up. Vaccination comprised doses that each held 300 ug of mutant IDH1 20-mer peptide, plus topical imiquimod. J lost 10 bases, V lost 4 bases, and 11 bases had no gene match. This CDR3 spans 14 amino acids. CDR1 is SQVTM and CDR2 is ANQGSEA in the germline V gene. TCRdb's copy holds only in-frame clones and misses some; the assay was immunoSEQ multiplex PCR. The table shows 50,000 to 75,000 clones, with roughly 74% occurring only once. The sequencing here drew on PBMCs, taken from a glioma patient whose treatment included an IDH1 peptide vaccine. The rearrangement joins TRBV29-1 to TRBJ2-1; 9 bases fit TRBD1. This clonotype was obtained from a man over 45 with glioma. CDR3 in amino acids: CSVARTGVSREQFF. CDR3 nucleotides: TGCAGCGTTGCAAGGACAGGGGTGAGTAGGGAGCAGTTCTTC.